This TCR beta chain originates from a study of cytomegalovirus exposure and HLA in healthy donors. Comments on this clone: Its antigen is still unknown.

The CDR3 is made up of 15 amino acids. Germline lookup yields CDR1 SGHDT and CDR2 YYEEEE. Unmatched junction bases numbered 9, after V lost 4 bases and J lost 9 bases. Study observations and caveats: In a later analysis, a missense DCLRE1C variant was linked to TCR beta V- and J-gene trimming. Per a later analysis, HLA-associated TCR beta chains showed more clonal expansion than other, equally common TCR beta chains.

PCR primers comprised 60 Vbeta and 13 Jbeta primers. Authors' data handling: An analysis that came later counted tens of millions of unique TCR beta chains, approximately 10 million shared. The method was immunoSEQ multiplex PCR; TCRdb's version includes in-frame clones alone and lacks a portion of them. For V, J and clone size, that table is used; D and trimming come from the DNA. The table has about 170,000 clones, roughly four fifths seen once. The chain joins TRBV5-6 to TRBJ2-1; 11 nucleotides match TRBD2. Sample: PBMCs. The TCR comes from a woman aged 25 to 39 in good health and CMV-seropositive. The CDR3 region is CASSTLAGGQSEQFF. The CDR3 bases are TGTGCCAGCAGCACCCTAGCGGGGGGCCAGAGTGAGCAGTTCTTC.